This T cell receptor (beta chain) came from a study of blood T cell repertoires in COVID-19. Study information: From T cells, B-cell-depleted T cells, or PBMCs came the material, which was cDNA or gDNA.

V lost 3 bases and J lost 8, with 10 bases in between. Germline loops: CDR1 SEHNR, CDR2 FQNEAQ (reference sequence). The length of the CDR3 is 12 residues. Across 20 to 25 US areas, participants ranged in age from about 18 to 89 years. Each participant's cohort was designated according to participant-reported clinical history. The authors' processing: Reference gene primer amplification yielded estimated nucleated cell counts. Libraries were prepared by immunoSEQ multiplex PCR; TCRdb keeps only in-frame clonotypes and omits some of them. Clonal size and the V and J genes are those of that table, whereas D and trimming came from the DNA. The sample records approximately 220,000 clones, roughly 89% being singletons.

The receptor was isolated from a woman in her 30s with acute COVID-19. V and J are TRBV7-9 and TRBJ1-1; D is unclear. Input material: PBMCs or T cells enriched from blood (not recorded which). CDR3 protein: CASSFSGGEAFF. As DNA, the CDR3 is TGTGCCAGCAGCTTTTCCGGAGGCGAAGCTTTCTTT.